The present T cell receptor beta chain was sequenced within a study of cytomegalovirus exposure and HLA in healthy donors. Study observations and caveats: A later analysis reportedly identified an Asian-associated ancestry cluster as carrying fewer N-insertions than the approximately 670-donor mean.

The donors, nominally healthy at sampling, likely had unrecorded immune exposures. PCR was performed using 60 Vbeta and 13 Jbeta primers. This table comes from immunoSEQ multiplex PCR, and its TCRdb copy is limited to in-frame clones, with some not included. There are about 130,000 clones in the sample; 80% occur only once, and about 2% lies in the top ten. Points on this clone: What it binds is not known.

Germline loops: CDR1 WSHSY, CDR2 SAAADI. V dropped 7 bases and J dropped 2 bases, with 13 bases sitting between them. The CDR3 has 14 amino acids. The chain recombines TRBV10-2 with TRBJ2-3, with D possibly being TRBD1 (6 bases). Sequencing was performed on PBMCs. This receptor was taken from a man aged 25 to 40 in good health and CMV-seronegative. The CDR3 loop is CASIGQTNTDTQYF. CDR3 coding DNA: TGCGCCAGCATTGGACAGACCAACACAGATACGCAGTATTTT.